Listed below are T cell receptor beta chains from one sample, sequenced in a study of T-cell memory formation after mild COVID-19. A single record per CDR3 protein comes from TCRdb applying MiXCR to the 5' RACE reads. The sample holds about 470,000 distinct CDR3 sequences, 20% to 30% seen once. Sample: PBMCs or a T cell subset sorted from them (not recorded which). The receptors come from an adult woman who had mild COVID-19 (a few samples of this study predate the infection). Cell type and time point are not known. Both conserved end residues are part of each CDR3. A D gene is named only where the DNA matches it firmly. A row's size may be missing; if present it is once, few, many or a size class.

NA | TRBJ2-7 | NA | TRBV7-9 | TGTGCCAGCAGCTTCCGGGCTGCCTACGAGCAGTACTTC | CASSFRAAYEQYF
TRBD1 | TRBJ1-4 | NA | TRBV9 | TGTGCCAGCAGCCAGACAGGGGTTCCAACTAATGAAAAACTGTTTTTT | CASSQTGVPTNEKLFF
TRBD1 | TRBJ1-5 | few | TRBV7-9 | TGTGCCAGCAGCCCCGGGACAGGTGACAATCAGCCCCAGCATTTT | CASSPGTGDNQPQHF
TRBD2 | TRBJ2-1 | NA | TRBV6-2/TRBV6-3 | TGTGCCAGCAGTTTCGGACTAGCGGGGCCAAGCTCCTACAATGAGCAGTTCTTC | CASSFGLAGPSSYNEQFF
NA | TRBJ2-7 | many | TRBV30 | TGTGCCTGGAGTGGAGAGGGGTACGAGCAGTACTTC | CAWSGEGYEQYF
TRBD1 | TRBJ2-5 | NA | TRBV5-4 | TGTGCCAGCAGCCTCCGGGACAGGGGGCTAGGAGAGACCCAGTACTTC | CASSLRDRGLGETQYF
NA | TRBJ1-2 | NA | TRBV4-1 | TGCGCCAGCAGCCAAGAACTGTCGGACTATGGCTACACCTTC | CASSQELSDYGYTF
TRBD1 | TRBJ2-1 | many | TRBV12-3/TRBV12-4 | TGTGCCAGCAGTTACAGGGGGTCGAGCGATGAGCAGTTCTTC | CASSYRGSSDEQFF
NA | TRBJ1-5 | once | TRBV21-1 | TGTGCCAGCAGCAAAGCCAAAGGTAATCAGCCCCAGCATTTT | CASSKAKGNQPQHF
NA | TRBJ2-1 | NA | TRBV7-2 | TGTGCCAGCAGCTTGCTGGGACCGAGAAACAATGAGCAGTTCTTC | CASSLLGPRNNEQFF
NA | TRBJ1-2 | NA | TRBV5-1 | TGCGACAGCAGCTTGGCGGCGGGAAATGGCTACACCTTC | CDSSLAAGNGYTF
TRBD1 | TRBJ1-2 | NA | TRBV5-1 | TGCGCCAGCGGGACAGGGGCAGAATATGGCTACACCTTC | CASGTGAEYGYTF
NA | TRBJ2-3 | few | TRBV11-2 | TGTGCCAGCACCAGAGTACTAGTAGGACTGGCAGATACGCACTATTTT | CASTRVLVGLADTHYF
NA | TRBJ2-3 | few | TRBV7-2 | TGTGCCAGCAGCAATAAAGGCCGCCGCACAGATACGCAGTATTTT | CASSNKGRRTDTQYF
TRBD1 | TRBJ2-4 | many | TRBV4-3 | TGCGCCAGCAGCCAAACCGGACAGGGGCGAAGGAACATTCAGTACTTC | CASSQTGQGRRNIQYF
TRBD2 | TRBJ2-5 | NA | TRBV7-6 | TGTGCCAGCAGCTTTAGCGGGAGGGGAGAGACCCAGTACTTC | CASSFSGRGETQYF
NA | TRBJ1-1 | NA | TRBV12-3/TRBV12-4 | TGTGCCAGCACCCTCCCGCCAGGAGATGAAGCTTTCTTT | CASTLPPGDEAFF
NA | TRBJ2-1 | few | TRBV10-3 | TGTGCCATCGGGGGGACAAGTTACAATGAGCAGTTCTTC | CAIGGTSYNEQFF
NA | TRBJ1-1 | few | TRBV5-1 | TGCGCCAGCAGCGGGGGAAAAATCACTGAAGCTTTCTTT | CASSGGKITEAFF
NA | TRBJ2-7 | few | TRBV11-3 | TGTGCCAGCAGCTTAGAGGGAGAAACCTACGAGCAGTACTTC | CASSLEGETYEQYF
TRBD1 | TRBJ1-2 | few | TRBV6-2/TRBV6-3 | TGTGCCAGCAGTTACCCTGGACAGGACTATGGCTACACCTTC | CASSYPGQDYGYTF
TRBD2 | TRBJ2-5 | few | TRBV5-1 | TGCGCCAGCAGCTTCGAGGGAGGGCCTTGGGAGACCCAGTACTTC | CASSFEGGPWETQYF
NA | TRBJ2-3 | NA | TRBV6-4 | TGTTCCAGCAGTGACGGGCGGACCAGCACAGATACGCAGTATTTT | CSSSDGRTSTDTQYF
NA | TRBJ2-7 | few | TRBV15 | TGTGCCACCAGCAGAGAAGACAGACCATACGAGCAGTACTTC | CATSREDRPYEQYF